This TCR beta chain was found in a study of blood T cell repertoires in COVID-19 (dated by TCRdb to the early 2020s). The study in broad terms: The collaborator samples originated in the United States, Italy and Spain and spanned the acute and convalescent phases of COVID-19. The prospective study material was composed of cDNA or gDNA derived from T cells, B-cell-depleted T cells, or PBMCs. The dataset comprised deeply sampled blood TCRbeta repertoires from subjects exposed to, actively infected with, or recovered from COVID-19. The repertoires were released in a freely available public database intended as a resource for research on the immune response to SARS-CoV-2. The samples were drawn from two sources: the first 160 participants of the ongoing ImmuneRACE study, and 1,200 or so subjects contributed by 6 global collaborators. Nearly every sample came with metadata listing a de-identified subject ID, COVID-19 status, age in years and sex. Where available, HLA class I and class II types were obtained from metadata supplied by the sample provider rather than from assay-based typing. Study-level results and caveats: The quantity of clinical and demographic metadata differed by source and by participant and was supplied without curation.

In the prospective study, participants were roughly 18 to 100 years old, resided in about two dozen geographic areas of the United States, and were enrolled through a virtual design. In the prospective study, participants were assigned to cohorts based on the clinical history participants reported in a screening survey and a study questionnaire. Recovered participants in ImmuneRACE Cohort 3 were defined as having two consecutive negative NP/OP PCR tests, clearance from a healthcare professional, or resolution of symptoms. In the prospective study, whole blood, serum and a nasopharyngeal or oropharyngeal swab were collected from each participant by mobile phlebotomists. Prospective study participants could optionally give additional blood draws and questionnaires over an approximately 2-month period. Before DNA extraction, prospective study blood samples were shipped either frozen or at room temperature.

Of note for this clone: Its binding antigen is unknown. Nothing much larger sits one base from this clone, and base qualities are not available.

The immunoSEQ Assay, a bias-controlled multiplex PCR, was used to amplify TCRbeta CDR3 regions from genomic DNA. As for how the authors treated the data: Within the assay, amplification of reference gene primers was used to estimate how many nucleated cells each sample contained. Sequence reads were collapsed and filtered to measure the absolute abundance of every unique TCRbeta CDR3 rearrangement. For each sample, productive Simpson clonality was calculated as the square root of Simpson's diversity index across productive rearrangements. The table comes from immuneACCESS by way of TCRdb, which keeps in-frame sequences with V and J called. Part of the clones is missing from these tables; in studies checked, under half for an unresolved V gene and the rest for unknown reasons. V and J calls and clone size are as listed in that table; D and trimming were resolved from the DNA. Here the sample has roughly 400,000 clones; around 90% occur a single time. The ten biggest clones cover more than 0.55% of the sample.

CDR1 and CDR2 (GTSNPN, SVGIG) derive from the germline V gene (reference sequence). Measured from the cysteine to the phenylalanine, the CDR3 is 13 residues long. The retained sequence is limited to the CDR3, 39 bases, with the frame set at the first base. V and J lose 5 bases and 0 bases, and a span of 9 bases separates them. Recombination connected TRBV30 to TRBJ2-3; the D gene cannot be named for sure. Material for sequencing was PBMCs or T cells enriched from blood (not recorded which). The source is a man aged 18-30 years who had recovered from COVID-19. The bases read TGTGCCTGGGGAGCCCCTAGCACAGATACGCAGTATTTT. It translates as CAWGAPSTDTQYF.